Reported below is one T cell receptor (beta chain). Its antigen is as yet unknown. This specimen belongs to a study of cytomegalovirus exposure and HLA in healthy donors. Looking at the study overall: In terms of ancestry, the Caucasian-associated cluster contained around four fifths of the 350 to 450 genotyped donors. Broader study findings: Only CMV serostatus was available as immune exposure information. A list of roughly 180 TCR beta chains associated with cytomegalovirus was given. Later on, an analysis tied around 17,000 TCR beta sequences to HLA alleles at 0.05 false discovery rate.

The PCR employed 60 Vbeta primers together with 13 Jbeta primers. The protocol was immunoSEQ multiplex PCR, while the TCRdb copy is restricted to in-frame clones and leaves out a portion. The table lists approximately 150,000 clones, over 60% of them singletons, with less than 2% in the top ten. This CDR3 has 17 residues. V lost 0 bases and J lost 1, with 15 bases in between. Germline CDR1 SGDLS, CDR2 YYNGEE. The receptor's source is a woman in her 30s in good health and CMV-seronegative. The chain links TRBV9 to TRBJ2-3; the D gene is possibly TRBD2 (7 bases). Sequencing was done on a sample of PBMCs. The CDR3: CASSVGGGHIGTDTQYF. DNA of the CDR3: TGTGCCAGCAGCGTAGGGGGGGGGCATATCGGCACAGATACGCAGTATTTT.